Below, 9 T cell receptor beta chains from the same sample are listed, as sequenced in a study of cytomegalovirus exposure and HLA in healthy donors (dated by TCRdb to about 2017). Receptors were amplified or captured by the immunoSEQ multiplex PCR assay. The multiplex PCR relied on a mix of 60 forward primers for TCR Vbeta segments and 13 reverse primers for TCR Jbeta segments. TCRdb obtained this table from immuneACCESS and retained in-frame rearrangements with V and J assigned. These tables miss some clones; where compared with another copy, unresolved V genes account for less than half of the shortfall, and the remainder is unexplained. The sample yields around 150,000 clones; 60% to 80% were counted once. Roughly 9.7% of the sample rests with the top ten. The sample consisted of PBMCs. Receptors originate from a man younger than 35 in good health and CMV-seropositive.

The chain carries TRBV5-1 and TRBJ2-6, with 7 nucleotides matching TRBD1. The CDR3 contains 20 residues. Trimming at V came to 1 base and at J to 0 bases, leaving 13 bases not matched to a gene. Germline CDR1 and CDR2: SGHRS and YFSETQ. CDR3 protein: CASSLFVVTGLISGANVLTF. The CDR3 DNA reads as TGCGCCAGCAGCTTGTTCGTAGTGACAGGGCTAATCTCTGGGGCCAACGTCCTGACTTTC.

The chain links TRBV7-6 to TRBJ2-7; 9 bases are a match to TRBD1. The CDR3 has 15 residues. Trimming cost V 1 base and J 0 bases; bases outside gene matches: 1. CDR1 SGHVS and CDR2 FNYEAQ come from the germline V gene. CDR3 nucleotide sequence: TGTGCCAGCAGCTTAGGGACAGGGGTCTCCTACGAGCAGTACTTC. Translated: CASSLGTGVSYEQYF.

This chain links TRBV7-2 with TRBJ2-3, with 14 bases aligning to TRBD2. With V trimmed by 5 bases and J by 8 bases, 9 bases remained unmatched. The CDR3 covers 16 residues. From germline, CDR1 is SGHTA and CDR2 FQGNSA. DNA of the CDR3: TGTGCCAGCAGCCGAGGACTAGCGGGAGGTGTGGGTACGCAGTATTTT. Translation: CASSRGLAGGVGTQYF.

This clone showed up just once. The chain links TRBV10-3 to TRBJ1-6, with D unresolved. Trimming stripped 0 bases from V and 9 bases from J, with 9 bases between. The CDR3 totals 14 residues. CDR1 is ENHRY, CDR2 SYGVKD, per germline. This chain's CDR3 is CAISESKGGSPLHF. In DNA, the CDR3 is TGTGCCATCAGTGAGTCTAAGGGAGGTTCACCCCTCCACTTT.

The V gene is TRBV4-2, the J gene TRBJ2-5; TRBD1 matches at 10 bases. The germline V gene has CDR1 LGHNA and CDR2 YNFKEQ. With 3 bases clipped from V and 11 bases from J, the junction kept 9 bases outside the gene matches. This CDR3 region has 14 residues. The CDR3 sequence is CASSQGTGVREQYF. CDR3 DNA: TGTGCCAGCAGCCAGGGGACAGGGGTCCGGGAGCAGTACTTC.

This chain uses TRBV10-3 with TRBJ2-3; tentatively, D is TRBD2 (6 bases). V was trimmed by 10 bases and J by 4 bases, leaving 21 bases between them. Germline V lookup: CDR1 ENHRY, CDR2 SYGVKD. The CDR3 length is 15 residues. DNA of the CDR3: TGTGCCACATCCTCGCCGGGGGAGCGCGCAGATACGCAGTATTTT. Amino acid sequence: CATSSPGERADTQYF.

The gene calls are TRBV9 and TRBJ1-1; 11 bases line up with TRBD1. V shed 3 bases, J shed 3 bases, and the junction held 7 bases outside the gene matches. The V gene's germline CDR1 is SGDLS and CDR2 YYNGEE. This CDR3 spans 16 amino acids. CDR3: CASSARTGGADTEAFF. The CDR3 DNA is TGTGCCAGCAGCGCCAGGACAGGGGGCGCGGACACTGAAGCTTTCTTT.

This clone is a singleton in its sample. The chain is built from TRBV7-9 and TRBJ2-5, with D perhaps TRBD2 (5 bases). The DNA end is a closer match to TRBJ2-7, so the J assignment may be wrong. From germline, CDR1 is SEHNR and CDR2 FQNEAQ (reference sequence). This CDR3 is built from 14 residues. The CDR3 protein is CASSPGEPPYEQYF. The DNA for the CDR3 is TGTGCCAGCAGCCCCGGGGAGCCACCCTACGAGCAGTACTTC.

The chain employs TRBV5-8 and TRBJ2-5, with 10 bases identical to TRBD1. J gave up 4 bases and V 3 bases, and 3 bases lay outside the gene matches. The CDR3 is 14 amino acids. Germline-derived CDR1 and CDR2 are SGHTS and YDEGEE. CDR3 sequence reads: CASSSGQGRETQYF. Written as DNA, the CDR3 is TGTGCCAGCAGCTCGGGACAGGGGCGAGAGACCCAGTACTTC.